This T cell receptor (beta chain) was sequenced during a study of post-analysis software for immune sequencing data. Points from the study as a whole: Several TRBV segments, TRBV5-6, TRBV5-1 and TRBV20-1 among them, were found more frequent in patients than controls.

V dropped 4 bases and J dropped 5 bases, with 11 bases sitting between them. The germline V gene has CDR1 MNHNS and CDR2 SASEGT. The CDR3 loop spans 13 amino acids. Unique molecular identifiers featured in each of the TCR beta cDNA libraries. Once roughly 0.85 to 11 million T cells were used, about half a million cDNA molecules resulted. MiXCR was run by TCRdb on the PCR reads, yielding one entry per CDR3 protein. Here the sample spans around 500,000 distinct CDR3 sequences, 30% to 40% being singletons. This clonotype was counted once. Its antigen is not identified. The TCR comes from a girl aged 2-17 years with multiple sclerosis. The gene calls are TRBV6-1 and TRBJ2-5; no firm D call. What was sequenced was blood. As DNA, the CDR3 is TGTGCCAGCAGTGTGGACCCTTGGGAGACCCAGTACTTC. Translation gives CASSVDPWETQYF.